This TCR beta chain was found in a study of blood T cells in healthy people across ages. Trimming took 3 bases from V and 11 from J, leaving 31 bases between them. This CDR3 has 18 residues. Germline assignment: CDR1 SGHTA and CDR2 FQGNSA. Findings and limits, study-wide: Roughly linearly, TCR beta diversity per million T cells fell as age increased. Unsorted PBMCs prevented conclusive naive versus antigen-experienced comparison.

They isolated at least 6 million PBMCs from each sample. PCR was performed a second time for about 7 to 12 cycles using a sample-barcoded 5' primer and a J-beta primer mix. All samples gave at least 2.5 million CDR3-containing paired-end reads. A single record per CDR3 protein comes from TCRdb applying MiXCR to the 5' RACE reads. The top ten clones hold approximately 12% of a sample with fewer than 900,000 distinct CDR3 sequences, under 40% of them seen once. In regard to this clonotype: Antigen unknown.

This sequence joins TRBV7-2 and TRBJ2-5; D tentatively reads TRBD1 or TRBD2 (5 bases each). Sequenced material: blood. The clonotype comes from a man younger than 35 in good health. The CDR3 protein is CASSFWPWDGPPYNEQYF. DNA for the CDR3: TGTGCCAGCAGCTTCTGGCCCTGGGACGGACCGCCTTACAATGAGCAGTACTTC.